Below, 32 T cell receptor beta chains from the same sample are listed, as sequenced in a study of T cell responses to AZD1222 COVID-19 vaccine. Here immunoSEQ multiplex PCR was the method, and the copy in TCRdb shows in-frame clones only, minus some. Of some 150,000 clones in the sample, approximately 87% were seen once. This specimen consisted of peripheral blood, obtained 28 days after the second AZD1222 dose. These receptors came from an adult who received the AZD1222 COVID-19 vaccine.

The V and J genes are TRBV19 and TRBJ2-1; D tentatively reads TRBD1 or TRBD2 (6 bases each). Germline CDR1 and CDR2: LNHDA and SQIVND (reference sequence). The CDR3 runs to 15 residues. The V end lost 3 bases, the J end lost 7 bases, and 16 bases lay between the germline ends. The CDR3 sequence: CASSIQSGARNEQFF. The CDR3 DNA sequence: TGTGCCAGTAGTATCCAATCGGGGGCAAGGAATGAGCAGTTCTTC.

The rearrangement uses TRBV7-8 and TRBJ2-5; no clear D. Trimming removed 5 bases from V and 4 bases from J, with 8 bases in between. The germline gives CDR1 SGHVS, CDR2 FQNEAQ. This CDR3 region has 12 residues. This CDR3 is CASSPILETQYF. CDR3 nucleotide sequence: TGTGCCAGCAGCCCCATCCTAGAGACCCAGTACTTC.

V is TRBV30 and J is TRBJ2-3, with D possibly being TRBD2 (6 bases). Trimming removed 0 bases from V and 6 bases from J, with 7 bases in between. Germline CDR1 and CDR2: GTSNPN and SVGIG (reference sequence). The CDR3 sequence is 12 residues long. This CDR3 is CAWSVRGDTQYF. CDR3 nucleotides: TGTGCCTGGAGTGTACGGGGGGATACGCAGTATTTT.

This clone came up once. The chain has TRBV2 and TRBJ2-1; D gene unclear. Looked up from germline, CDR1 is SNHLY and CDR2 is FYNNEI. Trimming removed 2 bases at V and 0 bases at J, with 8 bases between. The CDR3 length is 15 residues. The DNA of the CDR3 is TGTGCCAGCAGTGAACAGCCTAGCTCCTACAATGAGCAGTTCTTC. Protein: CASSEQPSSYNEQFF.

CDR3 nucleotides: TGTGCCAGCAGTGAGGGAAACACTGAAGCTTTCTTT. It specifies CASSEGNTEAFF. V usage is TRBV2 and J usage is TRBJ1-1, with D uncertain. This CDR3 is 12 amino acids long. The germline V gene encodes CDR1 SNHLY and CDR2 FYNNEI. Trimming removed 3 bases at V and 2 bases at J, with 4 bases between. Drawing the rest from reference TRBV2 and TRBJ1-1, the complete variable domain is EPEVTQTPSHQVTQMGQEVILRCVPISNHLYFYWYRQILGQKVEFLVSFYNNEISEKSEIFDDQFSVERPDGSNFTLKIRSTKLEDSAMYFCASSEGNTEAFFGQGTRLTVV.

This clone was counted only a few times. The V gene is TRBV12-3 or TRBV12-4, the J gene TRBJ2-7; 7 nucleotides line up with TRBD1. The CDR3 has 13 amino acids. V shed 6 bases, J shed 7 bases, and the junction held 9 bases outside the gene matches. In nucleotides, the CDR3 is TGTGCCAGCAGCAGACAGGGAACGGGGGAGCAGTACTTC. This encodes CASSRQGTGEQYF.

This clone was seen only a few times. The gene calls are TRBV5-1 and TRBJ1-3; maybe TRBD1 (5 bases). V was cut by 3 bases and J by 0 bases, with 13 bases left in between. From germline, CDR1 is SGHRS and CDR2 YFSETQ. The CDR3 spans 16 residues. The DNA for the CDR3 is TGCGCCAGCAGCTGGGGACTTCCATCCTCTGGAAACACCATATATTTT. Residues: CASSWGLPSSGNTIYF.

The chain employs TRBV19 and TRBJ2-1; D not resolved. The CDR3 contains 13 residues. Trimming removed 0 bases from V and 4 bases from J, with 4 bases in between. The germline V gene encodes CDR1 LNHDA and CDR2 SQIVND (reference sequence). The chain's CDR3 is CASSIDQYNEQFF. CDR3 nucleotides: TGTGCCAGTAGTATAGATCAGTACAATGAGCAGTTCTTC.

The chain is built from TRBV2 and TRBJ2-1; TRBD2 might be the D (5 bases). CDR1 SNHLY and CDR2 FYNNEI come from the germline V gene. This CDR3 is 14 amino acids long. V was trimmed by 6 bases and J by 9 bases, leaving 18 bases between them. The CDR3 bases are TGTGCCAGCAGAGCCGATCGGGCAGGAGGTGAGCAGTTCTTC. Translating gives CASRADRAGGEQFF.

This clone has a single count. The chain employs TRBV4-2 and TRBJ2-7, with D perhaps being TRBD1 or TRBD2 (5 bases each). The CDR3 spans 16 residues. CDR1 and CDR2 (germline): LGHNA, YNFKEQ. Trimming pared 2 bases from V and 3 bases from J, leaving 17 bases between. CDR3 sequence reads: CASSQRGGSAIYEQYF. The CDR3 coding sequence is TGTGCCAGCAGCCAACGGGGCGGGTCAGCCATCTACGAGCAGTACTTC.

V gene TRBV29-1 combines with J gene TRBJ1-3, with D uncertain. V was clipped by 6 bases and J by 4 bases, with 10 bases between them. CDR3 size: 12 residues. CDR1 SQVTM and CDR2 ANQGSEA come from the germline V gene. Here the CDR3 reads CSVTGGGNTIYF. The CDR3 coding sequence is TGCAGCGTCACGGGTGGCGGAAACACCATATATTTT.

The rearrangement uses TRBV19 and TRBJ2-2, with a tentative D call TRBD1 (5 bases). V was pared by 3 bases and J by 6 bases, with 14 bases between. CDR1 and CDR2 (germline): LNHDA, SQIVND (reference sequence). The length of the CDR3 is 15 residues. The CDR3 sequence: CASSMLWGGAGELFF. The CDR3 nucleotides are TGTGCCAGTAGTATGTTATGGGGCGGAGCCGGGGAGCTGTTTTTT. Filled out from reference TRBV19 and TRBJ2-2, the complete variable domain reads DGGITQSPKYLFRKEGQNVTLSCEQNLNHDAMYWYRQDPGQGLRLIYYSQIVNDFQKGDIAEGYSVSREKKESFPLTVTSAQKNPTAFYLCASSMLWGGAGELFFGEGSRLTVL.

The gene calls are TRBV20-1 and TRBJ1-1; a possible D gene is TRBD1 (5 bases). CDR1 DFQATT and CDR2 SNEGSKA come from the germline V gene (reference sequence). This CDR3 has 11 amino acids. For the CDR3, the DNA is TGCAGGGTTCAGGGGAACACTGAAGCTTTCTTT. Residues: CRVQGNTEAFF.

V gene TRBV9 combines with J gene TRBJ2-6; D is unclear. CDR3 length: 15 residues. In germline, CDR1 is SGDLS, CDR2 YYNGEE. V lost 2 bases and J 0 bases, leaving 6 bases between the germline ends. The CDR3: CASSVLTSGANVLTF. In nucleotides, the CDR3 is TGTGCCAGCAGCGTCCTAACCTCTGGGGCCAACGTCCTGACTTTC.

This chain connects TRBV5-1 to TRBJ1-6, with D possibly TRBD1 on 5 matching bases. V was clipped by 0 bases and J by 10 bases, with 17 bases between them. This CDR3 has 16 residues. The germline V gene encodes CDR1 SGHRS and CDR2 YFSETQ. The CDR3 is CASSLAGTLMGSPLHF. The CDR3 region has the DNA TGCGCCAGCAGCTTGGCGGGGACTCTTATGGGATCACCCCTCCACTTT.

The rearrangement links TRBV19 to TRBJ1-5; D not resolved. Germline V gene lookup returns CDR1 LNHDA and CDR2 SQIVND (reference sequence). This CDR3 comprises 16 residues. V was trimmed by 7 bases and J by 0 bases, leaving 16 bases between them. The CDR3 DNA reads TGTGCCAGTAACCTAGGTGCGGGGTTTAGCAATCAGCCCCAGCATTTT. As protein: CASNLGAGFSNQPQHF.

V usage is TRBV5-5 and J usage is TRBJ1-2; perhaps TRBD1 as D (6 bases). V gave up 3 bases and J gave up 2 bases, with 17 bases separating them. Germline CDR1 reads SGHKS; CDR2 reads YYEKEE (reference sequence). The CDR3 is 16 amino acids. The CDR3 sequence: CASSWGVKTGNYGYTF. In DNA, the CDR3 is TGTGCCAGCAGCTGGGGGGTTAAAACAGGGAACTATGGCTACACCTTC. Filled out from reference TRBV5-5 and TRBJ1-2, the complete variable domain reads DAGVTQSPTHLIKTRGQQVTLRCSPISGHKSVSWYQQVLGQGPQFIFQYYEKEERGRGNFPDRFSARQFPNYSSELNVNALLLGDSALYLCASSWGVKTGNYGYTFGSGTRLTVV.

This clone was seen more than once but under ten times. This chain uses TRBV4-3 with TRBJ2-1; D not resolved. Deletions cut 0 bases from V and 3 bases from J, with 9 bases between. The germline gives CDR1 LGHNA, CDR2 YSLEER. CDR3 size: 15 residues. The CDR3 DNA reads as TGCGCCAGCAGCCAAGAGGACGGTTACTACAATGAGCAGTTCTTC. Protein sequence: CASSQEDGYYNEQFF.

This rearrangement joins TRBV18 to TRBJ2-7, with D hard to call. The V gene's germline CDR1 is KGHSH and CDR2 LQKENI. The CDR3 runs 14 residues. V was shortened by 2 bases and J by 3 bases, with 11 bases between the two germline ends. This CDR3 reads CASSPGRSDYEQYF. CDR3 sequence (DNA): TGTGCCAGCTCACCAGGGCGATCTGACTACGAGCAGTACTTC.

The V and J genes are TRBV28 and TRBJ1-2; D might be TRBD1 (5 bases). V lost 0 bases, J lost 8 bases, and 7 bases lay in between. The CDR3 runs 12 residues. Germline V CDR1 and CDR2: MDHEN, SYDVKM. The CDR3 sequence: CASSLWGRGYTF. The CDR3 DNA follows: TGTGCCAGCAGTTTATGGGGACGCGGCTACACCTTC.

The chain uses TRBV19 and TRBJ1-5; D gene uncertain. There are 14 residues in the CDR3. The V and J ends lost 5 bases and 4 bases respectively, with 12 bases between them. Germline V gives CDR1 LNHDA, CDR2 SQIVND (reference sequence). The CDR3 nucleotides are TGTGCCAGTAGTTCCCCGAGAACTAATCAGCCCCAGCATTTT. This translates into CASSSPRTNQPQHF.

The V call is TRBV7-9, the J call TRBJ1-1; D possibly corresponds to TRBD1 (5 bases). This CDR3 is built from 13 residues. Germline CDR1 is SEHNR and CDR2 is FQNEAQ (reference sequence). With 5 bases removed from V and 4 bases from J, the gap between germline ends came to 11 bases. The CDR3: CASSPSGGTEAFF. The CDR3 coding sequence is TGTGCCAGCAGCCCGTCCGGGGGCACTGAAGCTTTCTTT.

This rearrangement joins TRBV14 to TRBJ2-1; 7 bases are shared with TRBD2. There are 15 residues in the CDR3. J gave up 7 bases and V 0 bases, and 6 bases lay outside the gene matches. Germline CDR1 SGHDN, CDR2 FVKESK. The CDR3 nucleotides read TGTGCCAGCAGCCAAGATGCGGGAGCGAGAAATGAGCAGTTCTTC. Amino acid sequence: CASSQDAGARNEQFF.

In nucleotides, the CDR3 is TGTGCCTGGAGAAGTACGACGGGACAGGGCTACACCTTC. It yields the protein CAWRSTTGQGYTF. The V call is TRBV30, the J call TRBJ1-2, with 7 bases fitting TRBD1. V was pared by 3 bases and J by 8 bases, with 9 bases of the junction left unmatched. CDR1 and CDR2 (germline): GTSNPN, SVGIG (reference sequence). The CDR3 runs 13 residues.

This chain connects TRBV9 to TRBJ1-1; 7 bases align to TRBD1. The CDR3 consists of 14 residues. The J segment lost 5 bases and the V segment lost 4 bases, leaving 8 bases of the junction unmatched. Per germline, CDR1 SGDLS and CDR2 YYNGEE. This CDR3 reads CASSSLPQGTEAFF. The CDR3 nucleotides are TGTGCCAGCAGCTCCCTTCCACAGGGGACTGAAGCTTTCTTT.

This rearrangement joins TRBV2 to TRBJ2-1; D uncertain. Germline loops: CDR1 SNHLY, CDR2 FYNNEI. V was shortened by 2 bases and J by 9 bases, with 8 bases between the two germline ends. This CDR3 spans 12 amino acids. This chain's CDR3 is CASSESRFEQFF. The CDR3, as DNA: TGTGCCAGCAGTGAATCGAGATTTGAGCAGTTCTTC.

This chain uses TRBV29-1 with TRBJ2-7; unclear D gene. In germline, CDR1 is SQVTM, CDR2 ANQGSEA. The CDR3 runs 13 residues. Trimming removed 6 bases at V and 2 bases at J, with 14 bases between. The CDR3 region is CSVKRGTAYEQYF. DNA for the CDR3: TGCAGCGTCAAGCGCGGAACGGCCTACGAGCAGTACTTC.

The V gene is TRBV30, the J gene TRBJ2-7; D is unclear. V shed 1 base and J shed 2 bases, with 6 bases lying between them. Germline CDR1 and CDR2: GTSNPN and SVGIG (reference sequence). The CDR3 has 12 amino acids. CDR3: CAWSGQTYEQYF. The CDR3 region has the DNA TGTGCCTGGAGTGGGCAGACCTACGAGCAGTACTTC. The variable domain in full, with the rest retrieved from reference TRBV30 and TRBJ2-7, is SQTIHQWPATLVQPVGSPLSLECTVEGTSNPNLYWYRQAAGRGLQLLFYSVGIGQISSEVPQNLSASRPQDRQFILSSKKLLLSDSGFYLCAWSGQTYEQYFGPGTRLTVT.

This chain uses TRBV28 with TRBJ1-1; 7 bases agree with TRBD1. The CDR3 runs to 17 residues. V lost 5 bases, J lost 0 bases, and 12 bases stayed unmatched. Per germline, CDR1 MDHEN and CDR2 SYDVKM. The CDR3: CASSTILGGGVNTEAFF. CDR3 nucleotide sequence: TGTGCCAGCAGTACGATACTGGGAGGGGGCGTGAACACTGAAGCTTTCTTT.

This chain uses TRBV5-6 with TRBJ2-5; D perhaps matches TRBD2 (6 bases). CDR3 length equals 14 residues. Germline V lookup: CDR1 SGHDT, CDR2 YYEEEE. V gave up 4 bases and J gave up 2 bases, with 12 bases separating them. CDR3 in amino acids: CASSPRDFQETQYF. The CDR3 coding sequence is TGTGCCAGCAGCCCCCGGGACTTTCAAGAGACCCAGTACTTC.

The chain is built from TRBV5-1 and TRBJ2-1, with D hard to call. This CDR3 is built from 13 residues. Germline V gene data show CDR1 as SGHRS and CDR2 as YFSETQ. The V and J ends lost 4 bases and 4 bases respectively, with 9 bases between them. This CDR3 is CASSTLDYNEQFF. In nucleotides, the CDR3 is TGCGCCAGCAGCACCTTGGATTACAATGAGCAGTTCTTC.

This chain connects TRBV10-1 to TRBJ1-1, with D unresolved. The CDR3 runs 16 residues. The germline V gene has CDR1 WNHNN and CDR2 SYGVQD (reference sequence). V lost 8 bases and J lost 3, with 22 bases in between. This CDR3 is CASPTVRKSVDTEAFF. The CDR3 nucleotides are TGCGCCAGCCCTACGGTGAGGAAGAGTGTAGACACTGAAGCTTTCTTT.